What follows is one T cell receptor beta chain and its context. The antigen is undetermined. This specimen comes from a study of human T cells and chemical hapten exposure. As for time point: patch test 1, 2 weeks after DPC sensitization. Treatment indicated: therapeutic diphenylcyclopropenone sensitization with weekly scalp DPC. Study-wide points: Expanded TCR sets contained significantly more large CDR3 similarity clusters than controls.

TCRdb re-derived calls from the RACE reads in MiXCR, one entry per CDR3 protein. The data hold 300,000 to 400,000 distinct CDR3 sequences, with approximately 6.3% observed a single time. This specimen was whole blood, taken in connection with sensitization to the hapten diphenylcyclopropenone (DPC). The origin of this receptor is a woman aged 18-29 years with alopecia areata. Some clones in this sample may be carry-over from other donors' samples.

CDR3 nucleotides: TGTGCCAGCTTGAACAGGGTGGGGACTGAAGCTTTCTTT. Its translation is CASLNRVGTEAFF. The rearrangement joins TRBV6-1 to TRBJ1-1; tentatively, D is TRBD1 (6 bases). From germline, CDR1 is MNHNS and CDR2 SASEGT. This CDR3 region has 13 residues. V was cut by 8 bases and J by 5 bases, with 15 bases left in between.